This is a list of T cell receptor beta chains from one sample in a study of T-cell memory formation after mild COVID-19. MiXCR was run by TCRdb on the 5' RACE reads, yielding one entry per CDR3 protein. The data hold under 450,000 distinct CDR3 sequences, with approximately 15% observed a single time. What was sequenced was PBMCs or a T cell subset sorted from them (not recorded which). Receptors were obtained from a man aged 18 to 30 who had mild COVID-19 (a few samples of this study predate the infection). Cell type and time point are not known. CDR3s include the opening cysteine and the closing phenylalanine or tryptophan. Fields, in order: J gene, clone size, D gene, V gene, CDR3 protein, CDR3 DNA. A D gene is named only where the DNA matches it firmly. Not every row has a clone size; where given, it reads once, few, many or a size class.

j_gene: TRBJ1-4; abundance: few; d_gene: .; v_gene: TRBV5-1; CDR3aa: CASSLSSGATNEKLFF; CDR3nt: TGCGCCAGCAGCTTAAGCAGTGGGGCAACTAATGAAAAACTGTTTTTT
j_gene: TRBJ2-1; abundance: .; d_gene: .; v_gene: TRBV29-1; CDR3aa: CSVESSGGLGEQFF; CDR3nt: TGCAGCGTTGAATCATCAGGGGGGCTAGGTGAGCAGTTCTTC
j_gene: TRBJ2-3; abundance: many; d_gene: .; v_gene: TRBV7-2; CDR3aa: CASSLGKRATDTQYF; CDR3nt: TGTGCCAGCAGCTTAGGAAAGCGGGCCACAGATACGCAGTATTTT
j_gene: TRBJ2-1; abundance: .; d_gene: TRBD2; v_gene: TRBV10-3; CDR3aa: CAISDKAGGYNEQFF; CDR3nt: TGTGCCATCAGTGATAAAGCGGGGGGCTACAATGAGCAGTTCTTC
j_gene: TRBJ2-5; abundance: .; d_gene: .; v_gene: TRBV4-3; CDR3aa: CASSQEGTETQYF; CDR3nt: TGCGCCAGCAGCCAAGAAGGTACCGAGACCCAGTACTTC
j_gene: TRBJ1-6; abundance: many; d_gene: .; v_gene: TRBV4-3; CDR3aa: CASSQQGSYNSPLHF; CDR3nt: TGCGCCAGCAGCCAACAGGGCTCCTATAATTCACCCCTCCACTTT
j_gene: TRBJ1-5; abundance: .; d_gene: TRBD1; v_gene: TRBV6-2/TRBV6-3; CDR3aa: CASSWTGNQPQHF; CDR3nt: TGTGCCAGCAGTTGGACAGGGAATCAGCCCCAGCATTTT
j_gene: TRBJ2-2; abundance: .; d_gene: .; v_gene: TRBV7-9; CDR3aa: CASSFRGGWTGELFF; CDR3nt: TGTGCCAGCAGCTTCCGAGGGGGATGGACCGGGGAGCTGTTTTTT
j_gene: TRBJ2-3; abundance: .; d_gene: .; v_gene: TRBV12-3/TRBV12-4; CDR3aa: CASSFNSGTTDTQYF; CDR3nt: TGTGCCAGCAGTTTCAATAGCGGAACCACAGATACGCAGTATTTT
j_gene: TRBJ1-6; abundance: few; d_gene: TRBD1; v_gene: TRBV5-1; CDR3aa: CASSIGQGTNNSPLHF; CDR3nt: TGCGCCAGCAGCATCGGACAGGGCACCAATAATTCACCCCTCCACTTT
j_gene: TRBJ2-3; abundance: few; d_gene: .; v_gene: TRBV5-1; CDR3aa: CASRGSDTQYF; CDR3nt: TGCGCCAGCAGGGGGTCCGATACGCAGTATTTT
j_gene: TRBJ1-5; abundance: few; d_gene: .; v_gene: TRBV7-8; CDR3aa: CASSLGRGNSNQPQHF; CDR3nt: TGTGCCAGCAGCTTGGGCAGGGGCAATAGCAATCAGCCCCAGCATTTT
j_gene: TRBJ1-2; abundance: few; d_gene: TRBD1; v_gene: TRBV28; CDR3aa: CASRLRGREFGWSNYGYTF; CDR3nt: TGTGCCAGCAGGTTGAGGGGGCGCGAGTTCGGGTGGTCTAACTATGGCTACACCTTC
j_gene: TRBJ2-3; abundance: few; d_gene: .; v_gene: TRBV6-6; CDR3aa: CASSSPPSSDTQYF; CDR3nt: TGTGCCAGCAGTTCGCCTCCATCATCAGATACGCAGTATTTT
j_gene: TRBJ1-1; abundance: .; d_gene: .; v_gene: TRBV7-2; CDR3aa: CASSPHMNTEAFF; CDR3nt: TGTGCCAGCAGCCCCCACATGAACACTGAAGCTTTCTTT
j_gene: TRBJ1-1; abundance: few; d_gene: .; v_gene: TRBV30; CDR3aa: CAWKAFMNTEAFF; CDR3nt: TGTGCCTGGAAAGCTTTCATGAACACTGAAGCTTTCTTT
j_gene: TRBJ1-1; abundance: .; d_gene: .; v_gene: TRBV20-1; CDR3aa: CSAPPGGGAGGTEAFF; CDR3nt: TGCAGTGCTCCACCCGGGGGGGGCGCGGGGGGCACTGAAGCTTTCTTT
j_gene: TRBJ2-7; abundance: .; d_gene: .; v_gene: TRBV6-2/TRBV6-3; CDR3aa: CASSYSAPVIYEQYF; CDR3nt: TGTGCCAGCAGTTACTCGGCACCTGTGATCTACGAGCAGTACTTC
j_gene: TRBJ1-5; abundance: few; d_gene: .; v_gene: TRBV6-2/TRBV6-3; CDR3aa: CASSGFNQPQHF; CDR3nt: TGTGCCAGCAGCGGATTCAACCAGCCCCAGCATTTT
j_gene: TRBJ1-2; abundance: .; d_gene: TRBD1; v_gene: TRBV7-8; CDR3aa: CASSLRTGTGAGYTF; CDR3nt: TGTGCCAGCAGCCTACGGACGGGGACAGGGGCTGGCTACACCTTC
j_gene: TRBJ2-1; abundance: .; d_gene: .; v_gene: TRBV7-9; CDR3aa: CASSSVATSYHEQFF; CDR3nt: TGTGCCAGCAGCTCCGTAGCGACTAGTTATCATGAGCAGTTCTTC
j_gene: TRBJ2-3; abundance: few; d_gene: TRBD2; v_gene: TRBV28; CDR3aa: CASSFPWTSGNTDTQYF; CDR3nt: TGTGCCAGCAGTTTCCCTTGGACTAGCGGAAACACAGATACGCAGTATTTT
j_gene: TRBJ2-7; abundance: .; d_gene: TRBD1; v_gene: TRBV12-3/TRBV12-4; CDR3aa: CASSRGLGEQYF; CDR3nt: TGTGCCAGCAGCAGGGGGCTCGGGGAGCAGTACTTC
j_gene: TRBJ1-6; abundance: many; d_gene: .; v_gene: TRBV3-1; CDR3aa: CASSLTSSNSPLHF; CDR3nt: TGTGCCAGCAGCCTTACATCCTCTAATTCACCCCTCCACTTT
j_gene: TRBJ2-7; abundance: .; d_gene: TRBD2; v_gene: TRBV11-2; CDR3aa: CASSVQRGFSSYEQYF; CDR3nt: TGTGCCAGCAGCGTACAGCGGGGGTTTAGCTCCTACGAGCAGTACTTC
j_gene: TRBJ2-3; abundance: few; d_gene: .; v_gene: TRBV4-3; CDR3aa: CASSQVSRTDTQYF; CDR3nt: TGCGCCAGCAGCCAAGTGAGTCGCACAGATACGCAGTATTTT
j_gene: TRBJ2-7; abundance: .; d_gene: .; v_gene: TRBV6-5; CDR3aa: CASTTQGGEQYF; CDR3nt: TGTGCCAGCACCACGCAGGGCGGCGAGCAGTACTTC
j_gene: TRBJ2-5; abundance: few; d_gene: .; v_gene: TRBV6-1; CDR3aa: CASSEWRGRVRETQYF; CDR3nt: TGTGCCAGCAGTGAATGGAGGGGGCGGGTCCGGGAGACCCAGTACTTC
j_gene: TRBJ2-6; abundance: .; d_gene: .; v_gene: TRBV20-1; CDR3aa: CSARDWGDSGANVLTF; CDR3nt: TGCAGTGCGCGGGACTGGGGCGACTCTGGGGCCAACGTCCTGACTTTC
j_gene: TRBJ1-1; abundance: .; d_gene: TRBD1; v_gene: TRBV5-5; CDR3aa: CASSSTGQAQFTEAFF; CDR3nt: TGTGCCAGCAGCTCAACGGGACAGGCCCAATTCACTGAAGCTTTCTTT
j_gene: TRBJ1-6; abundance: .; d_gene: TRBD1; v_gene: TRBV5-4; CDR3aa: CASSLVSGGYSPLHF; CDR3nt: TGTGCCAGCAGCTTGGTCTCAGGGGGCTATTCACCCCTCCACTTT
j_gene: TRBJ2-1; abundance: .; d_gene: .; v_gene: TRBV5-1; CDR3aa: CASSSQAGIENEQFF; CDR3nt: TGCGCCAGCAGCTCCCAGGCAGGGATCGAGAATGAGCAGTTCTTC
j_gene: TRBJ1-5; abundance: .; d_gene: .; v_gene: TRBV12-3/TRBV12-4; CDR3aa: CASRPGGPLGNQPQHF; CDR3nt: TGTGCCAGCAGGCCCGGAGGTCCCCTAGGCAATCAGCCCCAGCATTTT
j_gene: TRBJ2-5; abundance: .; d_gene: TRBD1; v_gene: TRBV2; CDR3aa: CASRDRGVETQYF; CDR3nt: TGTGCCAGCCGGGACAGGGGAGTGGAGACCCAGTACTTC
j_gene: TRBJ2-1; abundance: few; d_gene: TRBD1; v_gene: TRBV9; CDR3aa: CASSAGGREQFF; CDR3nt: TGTGCCAGCAGCGCAGGGGGCCGGGAGCAGTTCTTC
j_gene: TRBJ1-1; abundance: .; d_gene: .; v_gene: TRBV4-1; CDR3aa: CASSGPTKGTEAFF; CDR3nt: TGCGCCAGCAGTGGACCGACAAAAGGGACTGAAGCTTTCTTT
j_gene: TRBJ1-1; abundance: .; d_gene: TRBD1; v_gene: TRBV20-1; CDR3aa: CSARSPRDSHTEAFF; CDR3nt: TGCAGTGCTAGATCACCCCGGGACAGCCACACTGAAGCTTTCTTT
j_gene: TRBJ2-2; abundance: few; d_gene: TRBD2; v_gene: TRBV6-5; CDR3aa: CASSYSGGGVTGELFF; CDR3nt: TGTGCCAGCAGTTACTCCGGCGGGGGGGTAACCGGGGAGCTGTTTTTT
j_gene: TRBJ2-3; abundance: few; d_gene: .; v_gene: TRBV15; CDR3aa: CATSRVGTRTADTQYF; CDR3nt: TGTGCCACCAGCAGAGTCGGGACACGCACGGCAGATACGCAGTATTTT
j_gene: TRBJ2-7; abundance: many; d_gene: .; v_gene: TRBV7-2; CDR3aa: CASSLEWDTSYEQYF; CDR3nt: TGTGCCAGCAGCTTAGAATGGGACACCTCCTACGAGCAGTACTTC
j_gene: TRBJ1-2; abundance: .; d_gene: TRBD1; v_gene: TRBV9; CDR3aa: CASSVASRGGTGDYGYTF; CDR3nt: TGTGCCAGCAGCGTAGCTAGTAGGGGCGGGACAGGAGACTATGGCTACACCTTC